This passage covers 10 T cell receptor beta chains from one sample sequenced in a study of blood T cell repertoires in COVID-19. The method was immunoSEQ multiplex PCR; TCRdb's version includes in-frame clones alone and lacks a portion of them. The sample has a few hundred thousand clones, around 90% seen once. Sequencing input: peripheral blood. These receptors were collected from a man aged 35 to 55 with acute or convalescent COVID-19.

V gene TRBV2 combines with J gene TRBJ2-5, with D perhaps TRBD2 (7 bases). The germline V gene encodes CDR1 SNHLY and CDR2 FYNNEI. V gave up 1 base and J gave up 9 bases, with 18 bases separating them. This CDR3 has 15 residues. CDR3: CASSEGGGHPQAQYF. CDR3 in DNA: TGTGCCAGCAGTGAAGGCGGGGGACACCCCCAGGCCCAGTACTTC.

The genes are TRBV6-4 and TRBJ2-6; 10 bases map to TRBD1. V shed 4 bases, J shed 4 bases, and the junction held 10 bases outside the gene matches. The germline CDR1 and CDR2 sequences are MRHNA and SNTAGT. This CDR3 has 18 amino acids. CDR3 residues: CASSVNQGTGDGANVLTF. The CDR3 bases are TGTGCCAGCAGTGTGAATCAGGGGACAGGGGACGGGGCCAACGTCCTGACTTTC.

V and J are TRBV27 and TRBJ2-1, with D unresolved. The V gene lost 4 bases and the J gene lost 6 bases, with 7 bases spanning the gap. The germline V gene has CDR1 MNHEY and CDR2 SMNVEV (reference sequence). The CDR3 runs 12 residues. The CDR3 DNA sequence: TGTGCCAGCAGTTCAATTCCCAATGAGCAGTTCTTC. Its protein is CASSSIPNEQFF.

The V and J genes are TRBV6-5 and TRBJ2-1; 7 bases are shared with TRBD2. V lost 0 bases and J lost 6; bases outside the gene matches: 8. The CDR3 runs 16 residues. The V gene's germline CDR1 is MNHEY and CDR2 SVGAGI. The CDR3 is CASSYSFGGSGNEQFF. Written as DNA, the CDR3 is TGTGCCAGCAGTTACTCCTTTGGCGGGAGTGGCAATGAGCAGTTCTTC.

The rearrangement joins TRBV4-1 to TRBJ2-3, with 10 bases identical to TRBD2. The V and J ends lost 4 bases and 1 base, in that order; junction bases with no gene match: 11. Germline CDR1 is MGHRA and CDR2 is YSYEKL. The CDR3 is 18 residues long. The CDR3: CASSLAFLAGGGTDTQYF. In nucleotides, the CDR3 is TGCGCCAGCAGCCTCGCTTTTTTAGCGGGAGGAGGCACAGATACGCAGTATTTT.

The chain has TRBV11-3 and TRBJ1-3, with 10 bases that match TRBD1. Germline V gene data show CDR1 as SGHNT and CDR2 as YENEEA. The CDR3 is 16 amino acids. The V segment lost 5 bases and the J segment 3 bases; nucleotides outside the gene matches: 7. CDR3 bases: TGTGCCAGCAGCCACCGGGGACAGGGGTATGGAAACACCATATATTTT. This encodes CASSHRGQGYGNTIYF.

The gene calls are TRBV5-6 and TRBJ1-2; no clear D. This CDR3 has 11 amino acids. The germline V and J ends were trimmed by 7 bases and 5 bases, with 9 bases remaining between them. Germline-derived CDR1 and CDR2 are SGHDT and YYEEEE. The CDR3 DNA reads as TGTGCCAGCTCTGGAGGTTATGGCTACACCTTC. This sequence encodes CASSGGYGYTF.

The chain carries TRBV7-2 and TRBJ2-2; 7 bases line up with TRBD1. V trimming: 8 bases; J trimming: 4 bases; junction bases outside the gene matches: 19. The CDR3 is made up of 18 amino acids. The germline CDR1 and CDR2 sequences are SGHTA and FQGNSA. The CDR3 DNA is TGTGCCAGCTCACCCCGAGCCGTGACAGGGTCTCTCACCGGGGAGCTGTTTTTT. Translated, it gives CASSPRAVTGSLTGELFF.

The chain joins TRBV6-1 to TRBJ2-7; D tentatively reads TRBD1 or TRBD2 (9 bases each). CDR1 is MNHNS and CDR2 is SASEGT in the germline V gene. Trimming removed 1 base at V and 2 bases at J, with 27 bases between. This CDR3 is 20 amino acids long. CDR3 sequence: CASSEGTGGKFAGGPYEQYF. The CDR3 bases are TGTGCCAGCAGTGAAGGTACAGGGGGCAAATTCGCGGGAGGGCCCTACGAGCAGTACTTC.

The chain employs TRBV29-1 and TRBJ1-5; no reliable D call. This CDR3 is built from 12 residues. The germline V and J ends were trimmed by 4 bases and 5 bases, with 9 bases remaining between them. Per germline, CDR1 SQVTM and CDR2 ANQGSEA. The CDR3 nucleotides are TGCAGCGTTGCCGGGAGGGATCAGCCCCAGCATTTT. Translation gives CSVAGRDQPQHF. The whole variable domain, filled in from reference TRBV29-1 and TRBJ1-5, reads SAVISQKPSRDICQRGTSLTIQCQVDSQVTMMFWYRQQPGQSLTLIATANQGSEATYESGFVIDKFPISRPNLTFSTLTVSNMSPEDSSIYLCSVAGRDQPQHFGDGTRLSIL.